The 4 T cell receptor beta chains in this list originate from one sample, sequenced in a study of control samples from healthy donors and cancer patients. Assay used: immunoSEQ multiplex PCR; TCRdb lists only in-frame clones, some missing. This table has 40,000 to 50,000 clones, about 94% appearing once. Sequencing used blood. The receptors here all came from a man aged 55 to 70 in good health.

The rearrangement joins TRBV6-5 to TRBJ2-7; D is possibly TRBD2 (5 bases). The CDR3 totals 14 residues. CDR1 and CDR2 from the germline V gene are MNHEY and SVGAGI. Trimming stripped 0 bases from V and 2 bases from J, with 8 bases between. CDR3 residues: CASSYSFGAYEQYF. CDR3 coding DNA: TGTGCCAGCAGTTACTCGTTCGGGGCCTACGAGCAGTACTTC.

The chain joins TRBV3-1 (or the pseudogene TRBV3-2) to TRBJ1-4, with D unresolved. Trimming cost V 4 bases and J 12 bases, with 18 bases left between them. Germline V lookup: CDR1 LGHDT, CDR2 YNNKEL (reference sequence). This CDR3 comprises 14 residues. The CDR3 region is CASSRGRVTVELFF. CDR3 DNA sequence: TGTGCCAGCAGCCGCGGACGTGTCACTGTGGAACTGTTTTTT.

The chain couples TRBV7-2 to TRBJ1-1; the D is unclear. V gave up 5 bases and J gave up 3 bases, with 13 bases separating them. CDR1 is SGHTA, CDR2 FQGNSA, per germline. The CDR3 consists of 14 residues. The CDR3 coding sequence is TGTGCCAGCAGCCCGGATGGAGGCTACACTGAAGCTTTCTTT. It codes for CASSPDGGYTEAFF.

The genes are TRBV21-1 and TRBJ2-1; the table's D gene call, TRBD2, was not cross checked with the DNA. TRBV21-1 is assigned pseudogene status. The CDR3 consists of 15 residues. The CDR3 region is CASRRTSGSHGEQFF. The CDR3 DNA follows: TGTGCCAGCAGAAGGACTAGCGGGAGTCACGGTGAGCAGTTCTTC.